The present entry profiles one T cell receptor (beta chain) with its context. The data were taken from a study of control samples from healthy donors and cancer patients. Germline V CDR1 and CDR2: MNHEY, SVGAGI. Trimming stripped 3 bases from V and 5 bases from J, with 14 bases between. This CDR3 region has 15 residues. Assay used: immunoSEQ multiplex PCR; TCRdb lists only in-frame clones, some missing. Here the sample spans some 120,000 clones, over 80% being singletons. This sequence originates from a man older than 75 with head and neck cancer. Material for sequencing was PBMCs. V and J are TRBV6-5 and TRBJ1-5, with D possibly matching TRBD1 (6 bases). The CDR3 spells CASSYSSGGHQPQHF. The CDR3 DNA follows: TGTGCCAGCAGTTATTCTTCCGGGGGGCATCAGCCCCAGCATTTT.